This T cell receptor (beta chain) stems from a study of T cell repertoires in cytomegalovirus infection. Background on the study: It was recently identified HLA-C-restricted and well-studied HLA-B-restricted CMV epitopes that the study used. Public TCR beta signatures were indicative of both CMV infection and a matching HLA type.

This clonotype turned up a few times. Its antigen is still unknown. TCRdb redid the calling of the reads with MiXCR, one entry per CDR3 protein. The sample shows about 830,000 distinct CDR3 sequences, approximately 32% of them seen only once. Overall study results and limits: The study found HLA-C-restricted CMV-specific TCR beta clonotypes dominating the ex vivo response. Frequencies of public TCR beta families were cumulated, and this identified carriers of CMV plus the relevant HLA.

This CDR3 region has 14 residues. The V end was cut by 4 bases, the J end by 5 bases, with 11 bases between. Germline V gene sequence: CDR1 ENHRY, CDR2 SYGVKD. The gene calls are TRBV10-3 and TRBJ1-4; D uncertain. This clonotype was obtained from a human donor in good health (CMV status not recorded). Some clones in this sample may be carry-over from other donors' samples. The sequences come from cultured CD8+ T cells from PBMCs, collected from culture after CMV antigen stimulation. CDR3 in DNA: TGTGCCATCAGTGGGGTCCCGGAGAATGAAAAACTGTTTTTT. Encoded protein: CAISGVPENEKLFF.